This TCR beta chain appears in the sequencing data of a study of OX40 agonist ivuxolimab in advanced cancers. The overall study: Patients were dosed intravenously with ivuxolimab at 0.01 to 10 mg/kg every 2 weeks. The mean age was 60 years, ranging from roughly 23 to 90, with over 70% of participants male.

Concerning this clone itself: Compared with germline, one end of the junction differs, possibly owing to a read error.

Clones were sequenced by immunoSEQ multiplex PCR, and TCRdb holds only the in-frame ones, with some missing. The sample lists tens of thousands of clones; 75% to 90% were seen once. The source material was CD4+ or CD8+ T cells sorted from blood, sampled in a trial of the OX40 agonist ivuxolimab. The TCR comes from an adult with an advanced solid tumor such as melanoma, head and neck, liver or kidney cancer.

The DNA of the CDR3 is TGTGCTAGCAGCCCTGGTAACTGTGGGGGATTAGGAAACACCATATATTTT. It specifies CASSPGNCGGLGNTIYF. The chain is built from TRBV7-7 and TRBJ1-3; tentative D call: TRBD1 (5 bases). The CDR3 has 17 residues. Germline V CDR1 and CDR2: SSHAT, FNYEAQ (reference sequence).